This TCR beta chain was identified in a study of blood T cell repertoires in COVID-19. Study details: Whether acute or convalescent, the COVID-19 samples came from the United States, Italy and Spain. PBMCs, B-cell-depleted T cells, or T cells were the source of the cDNA or gDNA that made up the material.

TCRdb's table, derived via immunoSEQ multiplex PCR, lists solely in-frame clones and lacks some. The table shows 170,000 or so clones, with 85% to 90% occurring only once. CDR3 length equals 16 residues. V gave up 4 bases and J gave up 0 bases, with 15 bases separating them. Germline lookup yields CDR1 KGHDR and CDR2 SFDVKD. This TCR came from a man between 60 and 70 years old with COVID-19, enrolled during active disease. The source material was peripheral blood. This chain uses TRBV24-1 with TRBJ2-7; maybe TRBD1 (5 bases). The CDR3 DNA reads as TGTGCCACCAGTGACTCACAGGCCCACAGCTCCTACGAGCAGTACTTC. Amino acid sequence: CATSDSQAHSSYEQYF.